Sequencing of this TCR beta chain was carried out in a study of beta chain features in type 1 diabetes. Study overall: The examined sorted cells totaled around 100,000,000 across samples.

Each donor gave one heparinised blood draw averaging approximately 120 mL. Stem cell-like memory, regulatory, central memory and naive CD4+ cells were sorted via CD45RO/CCR7/CD25/CD127/CD95/CD27. Germline CDR1 GTSNPN, CDR2 SVGIG (reference sequence). The CDR3 runs to 13 residues. The ends were cut back, 2 bases at V and 2 bases at J, with 8 bases in the middle. This clone was recorded a few times. The antigen remains unidentified. Study conclusions and caveats: Shortening of TCRB CDR3s, moderate but significant, appeared in all four CD4+ subsets of Type 1 diabetes patients. Patients with type 1 diabetes showed fewer VDJ junction insertions and more deletions.

Since all of the isolated RNA was reverse transcribed, expressed TCRB transcripts were what got sequenced. Profiled with immunoSEQ multiplex PCR; TCRdb holds only in-frame clones, not every one. Of 400,000 or so clones detected, roughly 12% appear once; the ten largest clones hold around 0.0099%. The source material was naive CD4+ T cells from blood. The sequence was collected from a woman between 18 and 29 years old with type 1 diabetes. The chain combines TRBV30 with TRBJ2-3; D perhaps matches TRBD2 (6 bases). The CDR3 region is CAWSRGNTDTQYF. CDR3 bases: TGTGCCTGGAGTCGGGGGAACACAGATACGCAGTATTTT.